The 21 T cell receptor beta chains below come from one sample, sequenced in a study of CD8 T cells in ankylosing spondylitis. MiXCR was run by TCRdb on the 5' RACE reads, yielding one entry per CDR3 protein. This sample yields 50,000 to 70,000 distinct CDR3 sequences, of which around 6.4% are seen a single time; approximately 5% belongs to the top ten. The specimen sequenced was synovial fluid, either unsorted or a sorted T cell fraction (not recorded which). These receptors came from a male donor with ankylosing spondylitis.

This clonotype was detected many times. V gene TRBV4-3 combines with J gene TRBJ2-1; 7 bases are shared with TRBD1. CDR1 LGHNA and CDR2 YSLEER come from the germline V gene. The CDR3 consists of 14 residues. V lost 4 bases, J lost 5 bases, and 5 bases stayed unmatched. CDR3 in DNA: TGCGCCAGCAGCCGACAGGGTTGGGACAATGAGCAGTTCTTC. It yields the protein CASSRQGWDNEQFF.

In regard to this clonotype: The germline gene is not matched at one end of the junction; a read error may be the cause. The chain is built from TRBV2 and TRBJ2-5, with 10 bases aligning to TRBD1. The CDR3 spans 12 residues. Germline lookup yields CDR1 SNHLY and CDR2 FYNNEI. CDR3: CASTGGQGPSHF. The CDR3 bases are TGTGCCAGCACCGGGGGACAGGGGCCCTCTCACTTC.

In this sample, this clonotype turned up many times. V gene TRBV7-3 combines with J gene TRBJ2-7, with D perhaps matching TRBD1 (6 bases). The CDR3 consists of 13 residues. The germline gives CDR1 SGHTA, CDR2 FQGTGA. V shed 1 base and J shed 6 bases, with 10 bases lying between them. This CDR3 is CASSLIPGAEQYF. In DNA, the CDR3 is TGTGCCAGCAGCTTAATTCCAGGGGCCGAGCAGTACTTC.

In its sample, this clonotype was seen many times. The chain carries TRBV7-2 and TRBJ2-6; D gene ambiguous. The CDR3 totals 16 residues. The germline V gene has CDR1 SGHTA and CDR2 FQGNSA. V dropped 5 bases and J dropped 0 bases, with 11 bases sitting between them. In nucleotides, the CDR3 is TGTGCCAGCAGCCTAGGAACCGGCTCTGGGGCCAACGTCCTGACTTTC. The encoded protein is CASSLGTGSGANVLTF.

This clonotype has just a few counts. V gene TRBV19 combines with J gene TRBJ1-6; D may be TRBD1 (5 bases). In germline, CDR1 is LNHDA, CDR2 SQIVND (reference sequence). V lost 8 bases to trimming and J lost 9 bases, with 14 bases between them. The CDR3 loop spans 13 amino acids. The CDR3 spells CASSGRVGSPLHF. The CDR3 DNA reads TGTGCCAGTTCGGGACGGGTTGGTTCACCCCTCCACTTT.

The V call is TRBV7-3, the J call TRBJ2-3, with a tentative D call TRBD1 (5 bases). From germline, CDR1 is SGHTA and CDR2 FQGTGA. The CDR3 is made up of 14 amino acids. V was shortened by 8 bases and J by 2 bases, with 14 bases between the two germline ends. CDR3 amino acids: CASHQWGLTDTQYF. The CDR3 nucleotides are TGTGCCAGCCACCAGTGGGGCCTCACAGATACGCAGTATTTT.

This clonotype appeared many times. The chain uses TRBV20-1 and TRBJ2-1; D possibly corresponds to TRBD2 (6 bases). Germline V gives CDR1 DFQATT, CDR2 SNEGSKA (reference sequence). V lost 6 bases, J lost 1 base, and 13 bases lay in between. This CDR3 has 14 residues. The CDR3 DNA follows: TGCAGTGCGGATCCGGGAGCTTCCTACAATGAGCAGTTCTTC. This translates into CSADPGASYNEQFF.

By share, this clonotype ranks as medium-sized. The CDR3 loop reads CSVRTSGRFRNTGELFF. DNA of the CDR3: TGCAGCGTTCGGACTAGCGGGAGATTTAGGAACACCGGGGAGCTGTTTTTT. The rearrangement joins TRBV29-1 to TRBJ2-2; 13 positions match TRBD2. Germline V gives CDR1 SQVTM, CDR2 ANQGSEA. After removal of 5 bases from V and 1 base from J, the junction contained 7 bases not matched to a gene. The CDR3 sequence is 17 residues long.

This clonotype turned up a few times. The V and J genes are TRBV7-2 and TRBJ1-2; no definite D call. Germline assignment: CDR1 SGHTA and CDR2 FQGNSA. The V gene lost 0 bases and the J gene lost 2 bases, with 4 bases spanning the gap. CDR3 length: 13 amino acids. The chain's CDR3 is CASSLAENYGYTF. The CDR3 DNA reads TGTGCCAGCAGCTTAGCAGAGAACTATGGCTACACCTTC.

There are many counts of this clonotype. The V call is TRBV6-5, the J call TRBJ1-5; D is uncertain. Germline V gene data show CDR1 as MNHEY and CDR2 as SVGAGI. V was cut by 4 bases and J by 4 bases, with 14 bases left in between. The length of the CDR3 is 15 residues. For the CDR3, the DNA is TGTGCCAGCAGTTTCCCGAGGGAGTGGAATCAGCCCCAGCATTTT. Protein product: CASSFPREWNQPQHF.

This clonotype was counted many times. The V gene is TRBV20-1, the J gene TRBJ2-3; D ambiguous. Trimming shortened V by 1 base and J by 3 bases, and 11 bases separated the two germline ends. CDR1 is DFQATT and CDR2 is SNEGSKA in the germline V gene (reference sequence). This CDR3 region has 14 residues. The CDR3 sequence: CSARGRFGTDTQYF. As DNA, the CDR3 is TGCAGTGCTAGAGGTCGGTTTGGTACAGATACGCAGTATTTT.

The chain employs TRBV4-1 and TRBJ2-7; perhaps D is TRBD1 or TRBD2 (6 bases each). This CDR3 is 15 amino acids long. CDR1 is MGHRA, CDR2 YSYEKL, per germline. Deletions cut 6 bases from V and 2 bases from J, with 17 bases between. CDR3 bases: TGCGCCAGCAGTTCAAGATGGGGGGCTACCTACGAGCAGTACTTC. Its translation is CASSSRWGATYEQYF.

This clonotype was observed a few times. The gene calls are TRBV6-1 and TRBJ2-3; 7 bases map to TRBD1. After removal of 10 bases from V and 1 base from J, the junction contained 8 bases not matched to a gene. The CDR3 consists of 14 residues. Germline-derived CDR1 and CDR2 are MNHNS and SASEGT. CDR3 sequence reads: CATKTGTGTDTQYF. In nucleotides, the CDR3 is TGTGCCACAAAGACAGGGACCGGCACAGATACGCAGTATTTT.

This clonotype was seen a few times. This rearrangement joins TRBV6-2 or TRBV6-3 to TRBJ2-7, with D possibly TRBD2 on 5 matching bases. The CDR3 covers 14 residues. From germline, CDR1 is MNHEY and CDR2 SVGEGT. Trimming left V 5 bases short and J 1 base short, with 12 bases between. The CDR3 here is CASSPRRGSYEQYF. In DNA form, the CDR3 reads TGTGCCAGCAGTCCGAGACGGGGTTCCTACGAGCAGTACTTC.

This chain joins TRBV28 and TRBJ2-7; D possibly corresponds to TRBD2 (7 bases). The germline V and J ends were trimmed by 8 bases and 6 bases, with 11 bases remaining between them. Per germline, CDR1 MDHEN and CDR2 SYDVKM. The CDR3 sequence is 11 residues long. The CDR3 DNA reads as TGTGCCAGCCCAGGGGAGGGCGAGCAGTACTTC. This sequence encodes CASPGEGEQYF.

The chain recombines TRBV5-8 with TRBJ2-5; D not resolved. CDR1 is SGHTS and CDR2 is YDEGEE in the germline V gene. This CDR3 spans 12 amino acids. Trimming took 2 bases from V and 1 from J, leaving 3 bases between them. The CDR3 region has the DNA TGTGCCAGCAGCTTTATCCAAGAGACCCAGTACTTC. It specifies CASSFIQETQYF. Supplemented by reference TRBV5-8 and TRBJ2-5, the full variable domain reads EAGVTQSPTHLIKTRGQQATLRCSPISGHTSVYWYQQALGLGLQFLLWYDEGEERNRGNFPPRFSGRQFPNYSSELNVNALELEDSALYLCASSFIQETQYFGPGTRLLVL.

This clonotype was observed a few times. The rearrangement joins TRBV18 to TRBJ1-1; no clear D gene. This CDR3 contains 13 residues. Germline V CDR1 and CDR2: KGHSH, LQKENI. V lost 6 bases, J lost 3 bases, and 11 bases lay in between. CDR3 coding DNA: TGTGCCAGCTCCCCCGCGGGTTACACTGAAGCTTTCTTT. The encoded protein is CASSPAGYTEAFF.

This clonotype was counted many times. CDR3 sequence: CASSTTGASQETQYF. CDR3 DNA: TGTGCCAGCAGCACGACGGGGGCTTCCCAAGAGACCCAGTACTTC. The rearrangement joins TRBV5-5 to TRBJ2-5; D might be TRBD1 or TRBD2, each matching 6 bases. Per germline, CDR1 SGHKS and CDR2 YYEKEE (reference sequence). The CDR3 consists of 15 residues. Trimming pared 4 bases from V and 1 base from J, leaving 14 bases between.

There are many counts of this clonotype. The chain combines TRBV20-1 with TRBJ2-1, with D possibly matching TRBD2 (6 bases). CDR1 DFQATT and CDR2 SNEGSKA come from the germline V gene (reference sequence). V lost 1 base to trimming and J lost 6 bases, with 13 bases between them. This CDR3 has 14 amino acids. As DNA, the CDR3 is TGCAGTGCTAGAGTTCGAGGAGGGCGCAATGAGCAGTTCTTC. Protein: CSARVRGGRNEQFF.

This chain joins TRBV6-5 and TRBJ2-3, with 7 bases fitting TRBD1. The CDR3 consists of 11 residues. Germline CDR1 reads MNHEY; CDR2 reads SVGAGI. The trim removed 5 bases at V and 10 bases at J, leaving 3 bases unmatched. The CDR3 sequence: CASSNQGAQYF. For the CDR3, the DNA is TGTGCCAGCAGTAATCAGGGGGCGCAGTATTTT.

This clonotype was detected many times. The V gene is TRBV5-1, the J gene TRBJ2-2, with D maybe TRBD2 (6 bases). The CDR3 runs to 14 residues. Germline V gives CDR1 SGHRS, CDR2 YFSETQ. V lost 0 bases and J 5 bases, leaving 8 bases between the germline ends. DNA of the CDR3: TGCGCCAGCAGCTTGGCGGGAGAGACCGGGGAGCTGTTTTTT. This encodes CASSLAGETGELFF.